Listed here is a single TCR beta chain. CDR1 and CDR2 from the germline V gene are MNHEY and SMNVEV (reference sequence). The CDR3 contains 15 residues. With 2 bases clipped from V and 2 bases from J, the junction kept 6 bases outside the gene matches. The data were taken from a study of T cell changes during pregnancy in multiple sclerosis. Sequencing was performed with immunoSEQ multiplex PCR; in TCRdb, only in-frame clones are kept and a portion is missing. The table shows some 77,000 clones, with roughly nine tenths occurring only once. The specimen comprised CD4+ T cells from peripheral blood mononuclear cells, sampled before pregnancy. The TCR comes from a female donor with multiple sclerosis, enrolled in a pregnancy study. The chain recombines TRBV27 with TRBJ2-7; 7 bases map to TRBD1. DNA for the CDR3: TGTGCCAGCAGTTTAGGCGTCGACAGGGCCTACGAGCAGTACTTC. It codes for CASSLGVDRAYEQYF.